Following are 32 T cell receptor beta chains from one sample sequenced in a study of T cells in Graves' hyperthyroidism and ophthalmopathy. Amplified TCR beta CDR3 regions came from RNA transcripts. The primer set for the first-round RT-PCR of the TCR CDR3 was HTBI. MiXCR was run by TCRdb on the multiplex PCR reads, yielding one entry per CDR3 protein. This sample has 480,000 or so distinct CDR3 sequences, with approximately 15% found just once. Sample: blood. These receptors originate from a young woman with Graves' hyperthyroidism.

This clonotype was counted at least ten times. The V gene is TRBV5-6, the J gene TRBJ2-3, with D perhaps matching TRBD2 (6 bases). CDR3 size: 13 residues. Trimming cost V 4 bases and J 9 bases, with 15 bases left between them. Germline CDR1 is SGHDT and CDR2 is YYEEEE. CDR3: CASSVSSSETQYF. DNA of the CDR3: TGTGCCAGCAGCGTCTCATCTAGCGAAACGCAGTATTTT.

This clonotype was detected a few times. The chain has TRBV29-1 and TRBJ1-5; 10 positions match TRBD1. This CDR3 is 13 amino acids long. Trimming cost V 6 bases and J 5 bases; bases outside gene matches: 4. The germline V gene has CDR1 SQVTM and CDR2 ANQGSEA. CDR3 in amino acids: CSVGTGDYQPQHF. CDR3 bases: TGCAGCGTAGGGACAGGGGACTATCAGCCCCAGCATTTT.

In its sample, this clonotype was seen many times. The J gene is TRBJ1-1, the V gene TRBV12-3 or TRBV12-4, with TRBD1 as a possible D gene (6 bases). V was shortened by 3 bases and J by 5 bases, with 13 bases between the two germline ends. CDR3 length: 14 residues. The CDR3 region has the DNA TGTGCCAGCAGTTTTGGGGGGCGAAGGACTGAAGCTTTCTTT. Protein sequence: CASSFGGRRTEAFF.

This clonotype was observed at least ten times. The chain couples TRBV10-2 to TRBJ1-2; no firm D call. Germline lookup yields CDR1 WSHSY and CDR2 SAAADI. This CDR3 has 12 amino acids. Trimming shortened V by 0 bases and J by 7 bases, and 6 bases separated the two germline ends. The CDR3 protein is CASSESRAGYTF. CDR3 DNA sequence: TGCGCCAGCAGTGAGTCTAGGGCTGGCTACACCTTC.

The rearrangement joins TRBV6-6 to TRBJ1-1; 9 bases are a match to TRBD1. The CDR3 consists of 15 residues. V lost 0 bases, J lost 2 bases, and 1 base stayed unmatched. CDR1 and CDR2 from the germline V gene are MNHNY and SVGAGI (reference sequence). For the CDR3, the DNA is TGTGCCAGCAGTTACTCGGACAGGGGAAACACTGAAGCTTTCTTT. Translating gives CASSYSDRGNTEAFF.

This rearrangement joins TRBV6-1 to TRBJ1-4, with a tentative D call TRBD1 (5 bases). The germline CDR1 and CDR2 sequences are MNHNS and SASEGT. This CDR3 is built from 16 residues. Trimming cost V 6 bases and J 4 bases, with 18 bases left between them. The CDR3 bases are TGTGCCAGCAGGGACCCGAGTGGGGCGGGTAATGAAAAACTGTTTTTT. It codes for CASRDPSGAGNEKLFF.

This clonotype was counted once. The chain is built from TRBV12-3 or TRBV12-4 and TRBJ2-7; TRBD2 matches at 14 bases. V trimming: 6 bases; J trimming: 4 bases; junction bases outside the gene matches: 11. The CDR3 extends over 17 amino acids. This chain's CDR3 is CASSLGLAGASRYEQYF. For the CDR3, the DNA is TGTGCCAGCAGCCTGGGACTAGCGGGAGCAAGTCGGTACGAGCAGTACTTC.

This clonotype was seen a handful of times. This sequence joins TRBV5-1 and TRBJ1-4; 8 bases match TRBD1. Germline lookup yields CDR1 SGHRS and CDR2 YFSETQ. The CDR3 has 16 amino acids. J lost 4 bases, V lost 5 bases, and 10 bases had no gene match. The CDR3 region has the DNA TGCGCCAGCAGAATGGGCAGGGGGCCGGTTAATGAAAAACTGTTTTTT. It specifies CASRMGRGPVNEKLFF.

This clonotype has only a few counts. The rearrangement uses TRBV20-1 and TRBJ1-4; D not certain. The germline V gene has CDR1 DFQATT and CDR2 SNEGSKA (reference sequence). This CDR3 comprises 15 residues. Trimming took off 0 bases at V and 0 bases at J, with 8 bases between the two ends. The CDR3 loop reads CSARDRSATNEKLFF. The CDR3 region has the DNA TGCAGTGCTAGAGATAGGTCCGCAACTAATGAAAAACTGTTTTTT.

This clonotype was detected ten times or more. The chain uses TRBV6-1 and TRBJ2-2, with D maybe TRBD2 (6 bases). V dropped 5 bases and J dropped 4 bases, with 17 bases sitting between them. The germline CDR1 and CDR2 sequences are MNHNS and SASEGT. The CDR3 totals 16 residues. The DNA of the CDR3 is TGTGCCAGCAGTTACCGACTAGGGGCGGGCACCGGGGAGCTGTTTTTT. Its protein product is CASSYRLGAGTGELFF.

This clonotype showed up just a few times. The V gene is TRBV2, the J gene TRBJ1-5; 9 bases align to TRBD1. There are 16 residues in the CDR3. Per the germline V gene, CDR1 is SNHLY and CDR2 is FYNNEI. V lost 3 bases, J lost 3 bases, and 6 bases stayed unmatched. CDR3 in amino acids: CASSDSGQGFNQPQHF. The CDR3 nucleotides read TGTGCCAGCAGTGATTCGGGACAGGGTTTCAATCAGCCCCAGCATTTT.

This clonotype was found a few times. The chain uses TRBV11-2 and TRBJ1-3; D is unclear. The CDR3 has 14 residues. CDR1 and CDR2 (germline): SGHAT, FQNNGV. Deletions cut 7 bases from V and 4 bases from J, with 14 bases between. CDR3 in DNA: TGTGCCAGCAACCCAGGCCTCACAGGAAACACCATATATTTT. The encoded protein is CASNPGLTGNTIYF.

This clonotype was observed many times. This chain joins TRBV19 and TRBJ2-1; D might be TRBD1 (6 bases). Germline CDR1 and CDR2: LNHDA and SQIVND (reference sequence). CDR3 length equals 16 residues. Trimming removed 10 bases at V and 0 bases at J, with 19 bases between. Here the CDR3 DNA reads TGTGCCACCGGCTACAGGGCCCTGAGCTCCTACAATGAGCAGTTCTTC. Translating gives CATGYRALSSYNEQFF.

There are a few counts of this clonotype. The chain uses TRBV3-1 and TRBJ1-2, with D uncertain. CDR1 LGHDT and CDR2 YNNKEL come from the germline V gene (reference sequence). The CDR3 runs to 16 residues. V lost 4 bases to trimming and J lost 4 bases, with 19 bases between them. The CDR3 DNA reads TGTGCCAGCAGCCTGTTAGACCTGGAGGGAGTCTATGGCTACACCTTC. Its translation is CASSLLDLEGVYGYTF.

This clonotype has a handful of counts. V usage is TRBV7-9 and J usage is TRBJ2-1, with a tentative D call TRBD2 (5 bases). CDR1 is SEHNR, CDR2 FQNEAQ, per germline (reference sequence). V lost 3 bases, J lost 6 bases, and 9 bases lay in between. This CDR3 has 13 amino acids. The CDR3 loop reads CASSFLDFNEQFF. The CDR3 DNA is TGTGCCAGCAGCTTCCTGGACTTCAATGAGCAGTTCTTC. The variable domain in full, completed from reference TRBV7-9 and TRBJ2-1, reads DTGVSQNPRHKITKRGQNVTFRCDPISEHNRLYWYRQTLGQGPEFLTYFQNEAQLEKSRLLSDRFSAERPKGSFSTLEIQRTEQGDSAMYLCASSFLDFNEQFFGPGTRLTVL.

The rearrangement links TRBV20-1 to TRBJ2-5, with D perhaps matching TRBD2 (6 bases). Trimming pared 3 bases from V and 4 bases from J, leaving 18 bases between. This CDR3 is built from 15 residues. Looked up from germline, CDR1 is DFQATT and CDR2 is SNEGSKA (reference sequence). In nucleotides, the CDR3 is TGCAGTGCTAGCTCTAGCGCCGGCTCGGGAGAGACCCAGTACTTC. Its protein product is CSASSSAGSGETQYF.

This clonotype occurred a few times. CDR3 nucleotides: TGCGCCAGCAGCTTGGGGGCATTCTCTGGAAACACCATATATTTT. This encodes CASSLGAFSGNTIYF. V is TRBV5-1 and J is TRBJ1-3; no clear D gene. The CDR3 spans 15 residues. Looked up from germline, CDR1 is SGHRS and CDR2 is YFSETQ. V was clipped by 0 bases and J by 0 bases, with 7 bases between them.

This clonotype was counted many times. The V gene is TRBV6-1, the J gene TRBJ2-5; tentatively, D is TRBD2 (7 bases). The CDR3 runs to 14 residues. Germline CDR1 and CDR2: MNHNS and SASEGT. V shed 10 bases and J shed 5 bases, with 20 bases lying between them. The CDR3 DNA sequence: TGTGCCATAGGGGGGGTAAGGGGCGTCGAGACCCAGTACTTC. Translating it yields CAIGGVRGVETQYF.

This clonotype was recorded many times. The CDR3: CATRLGPSSGDTQYF. CDR3 coding DNA: TGTGCCACCCGGCTGGGACCAAGTTCGGGAGATACGCAGTATTTT. This chain links TRBV27 with TRBJ2-3, with D possibly being TRBD1 or TRBD2 (5 bases each). The CDR3 extends over 15 amino acids. Germline CDR1 MNHEY, CDR2 SMNVEV (reference sequence). Trimming shortened V by 10 bases and J by 5 bases, and 22 bases separated the two germline ends.

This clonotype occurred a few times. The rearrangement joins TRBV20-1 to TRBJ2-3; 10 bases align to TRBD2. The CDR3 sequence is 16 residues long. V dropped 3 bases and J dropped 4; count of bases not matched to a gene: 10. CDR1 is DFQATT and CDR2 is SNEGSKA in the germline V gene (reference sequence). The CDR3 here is CSASRSSGSIADTQYF. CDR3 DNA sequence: TGCAGTGCTAGTAGGTCTAGCGGGAGTATTGCAGATACGCAGTATTTT.

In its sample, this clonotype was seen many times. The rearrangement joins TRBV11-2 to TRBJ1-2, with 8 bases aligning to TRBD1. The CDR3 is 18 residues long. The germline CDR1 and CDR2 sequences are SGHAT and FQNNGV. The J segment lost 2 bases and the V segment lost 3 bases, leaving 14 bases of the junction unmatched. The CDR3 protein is CASSFSGAGGAQNYGYTF. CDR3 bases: TGTGCCAGCAGCTTTTCTGGGGCAGGGGGCGCACAGAACTATGGCTACACCTTC.

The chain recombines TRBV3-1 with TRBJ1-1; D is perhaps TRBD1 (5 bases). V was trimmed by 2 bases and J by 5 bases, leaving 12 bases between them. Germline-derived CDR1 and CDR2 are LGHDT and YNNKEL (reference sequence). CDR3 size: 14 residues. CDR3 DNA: TGTGCCAGCAGCCAAAAGGGGCTGGGAACTGAAGCTTTCTTT. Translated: CASSQKGLGTEAFF. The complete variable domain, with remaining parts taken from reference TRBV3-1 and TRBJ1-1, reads DTAVSQTPKYLVTQMGNDKSIKCEQNLGHDTMYWYKQDSKKFLKIMFSYNNKELIINETVPNRFSPKSPDKAHLNLHINSLELGDSAVYFCASSQKGLGTEAFFGQGTRLTVV.

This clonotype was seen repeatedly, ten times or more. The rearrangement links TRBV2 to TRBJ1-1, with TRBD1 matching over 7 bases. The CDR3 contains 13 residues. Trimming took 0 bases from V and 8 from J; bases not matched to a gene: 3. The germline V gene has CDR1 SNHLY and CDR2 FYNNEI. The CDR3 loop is CASSEAGQTEAFF. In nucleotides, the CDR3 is TGTGCCAGCAGTGAAGCGGGACAGACAGAAGCTTTCTTT. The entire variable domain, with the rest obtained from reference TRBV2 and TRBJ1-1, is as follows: EPEVTQTPSHQVTQMGQEVILRCVPISNHLYFYWYRQILGQKVEFLVSFYNNEISEKSEIFDDQFSVERPDGSNFTLKIRSTKLEDSAMYFCASSEAGQTEAFFGQGTRLTVV.

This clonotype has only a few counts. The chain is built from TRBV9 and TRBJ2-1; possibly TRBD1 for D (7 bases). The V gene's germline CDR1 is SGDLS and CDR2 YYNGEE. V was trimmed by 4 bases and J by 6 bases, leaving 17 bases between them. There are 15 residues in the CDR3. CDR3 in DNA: TGTGCCAGCAGCCCAGGGGGGATCACCTGCAATGAGCAGTTCTTC. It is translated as CASSPGGITCNEQFF.

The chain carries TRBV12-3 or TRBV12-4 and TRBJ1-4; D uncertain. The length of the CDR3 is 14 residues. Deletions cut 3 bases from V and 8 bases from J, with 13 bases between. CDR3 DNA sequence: TGTGCCAGCAGTTTGAACTCCCGAGGCGAAAAACTGTTTTTT. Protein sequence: CASSLNSRGEKLFF.

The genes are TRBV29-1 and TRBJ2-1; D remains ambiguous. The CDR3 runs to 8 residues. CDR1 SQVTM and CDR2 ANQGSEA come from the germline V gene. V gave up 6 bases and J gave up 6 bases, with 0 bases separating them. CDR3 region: CSVNEQFF. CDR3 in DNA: TGCAGCGTCAATGAGCAGTTCTTC.

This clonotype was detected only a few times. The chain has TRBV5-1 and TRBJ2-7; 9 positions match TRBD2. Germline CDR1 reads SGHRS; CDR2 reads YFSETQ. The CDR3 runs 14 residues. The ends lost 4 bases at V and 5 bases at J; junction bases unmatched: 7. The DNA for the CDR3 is TGCGCCAGCAGCCCCCGACGCGGGAGGGACGAGCAGTACGTC. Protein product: CASSPRRGRDEQYV.

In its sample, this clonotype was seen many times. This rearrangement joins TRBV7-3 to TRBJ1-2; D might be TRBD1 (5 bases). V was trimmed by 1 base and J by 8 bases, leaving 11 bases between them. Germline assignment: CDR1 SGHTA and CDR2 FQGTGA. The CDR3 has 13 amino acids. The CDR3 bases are TGTGCCAGCAGCTTAAACGGGGCAGACGGCTACACCTTC. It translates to CASSLNGADGYTF.

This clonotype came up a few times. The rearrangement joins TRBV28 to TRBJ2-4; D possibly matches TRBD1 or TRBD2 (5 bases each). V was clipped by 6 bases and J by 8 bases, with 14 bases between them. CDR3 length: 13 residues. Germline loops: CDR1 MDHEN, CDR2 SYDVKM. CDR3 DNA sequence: TGTGCCAGCAGGGGACGACCCAAGGACATTCAGTACTTC. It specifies CASRGRPKDIQYF.

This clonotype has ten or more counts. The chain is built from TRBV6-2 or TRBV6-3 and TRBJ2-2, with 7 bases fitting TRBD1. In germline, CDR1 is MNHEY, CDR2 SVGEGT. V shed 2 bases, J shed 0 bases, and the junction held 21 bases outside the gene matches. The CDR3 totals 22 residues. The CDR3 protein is CASSYRSPMRDRARSNTGELFF. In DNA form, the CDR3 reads TGTGCCAGCAGTTACCGGTCGCCAATGAGGGACAGAGCTCGATCGAACACCGGGGAGCTGTTTTTT.

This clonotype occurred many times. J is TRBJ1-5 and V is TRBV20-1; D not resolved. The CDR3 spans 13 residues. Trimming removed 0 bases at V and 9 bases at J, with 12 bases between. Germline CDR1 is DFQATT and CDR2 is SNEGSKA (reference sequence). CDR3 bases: TGCAGTGCTAGAGAGGTCGGGCCAGGGCCCCAGCATTTT. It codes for CSAREVGPGPQHF.

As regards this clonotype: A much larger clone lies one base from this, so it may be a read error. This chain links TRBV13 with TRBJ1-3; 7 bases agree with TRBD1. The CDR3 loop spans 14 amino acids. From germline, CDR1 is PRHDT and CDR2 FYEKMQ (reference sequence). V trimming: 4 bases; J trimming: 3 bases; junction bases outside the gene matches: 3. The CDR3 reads CASSCGTDGNTIYF. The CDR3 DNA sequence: TGTGCCAGCAGCTGTGGGACAGATGGAAACACCATATATTTT.